This TCR beta chain emerged from a study of blood T cells in healthy people across ages. Next came a second PCR, run for roughly 6 to 11 cycles, which used a sample-barcoded 5' primer along with a J-beta primer mix. Tags on each cDNA molecule came from a template-switch adaptor with 12 random nucleotides. TCRdb reprocessed the 5' RACE reads via MiXCR and lists one record per CDR3 protein. The sample lists about 730,000 distinct CDR3 sequences, roughly 47% seen once, with roughly 20% in the top ten. The CDR3 is made up of 17 amino acids. Note on this clonotype: Its target is not known.

Findings of the study overall: Diversity figures based on one million T cells were deemed too low.

The sequencing sample was made of blood. V usage is TRBV21-1 and J usage is TRBJ1-5; no DNA check was done on the table's D call, TRBD1. TRBV21-1 is a pseudogene. The source of this sequence is a woman between 55 and 75 years old in good health. CDR3 amino acids: CASSQRPRQNSNQPQHF. In DNA form, the CDR3 reads TGTGCCAGCAGCCAAAGGCCGAGACAGAATAGCAATCAGCCCCAGCATTTT.